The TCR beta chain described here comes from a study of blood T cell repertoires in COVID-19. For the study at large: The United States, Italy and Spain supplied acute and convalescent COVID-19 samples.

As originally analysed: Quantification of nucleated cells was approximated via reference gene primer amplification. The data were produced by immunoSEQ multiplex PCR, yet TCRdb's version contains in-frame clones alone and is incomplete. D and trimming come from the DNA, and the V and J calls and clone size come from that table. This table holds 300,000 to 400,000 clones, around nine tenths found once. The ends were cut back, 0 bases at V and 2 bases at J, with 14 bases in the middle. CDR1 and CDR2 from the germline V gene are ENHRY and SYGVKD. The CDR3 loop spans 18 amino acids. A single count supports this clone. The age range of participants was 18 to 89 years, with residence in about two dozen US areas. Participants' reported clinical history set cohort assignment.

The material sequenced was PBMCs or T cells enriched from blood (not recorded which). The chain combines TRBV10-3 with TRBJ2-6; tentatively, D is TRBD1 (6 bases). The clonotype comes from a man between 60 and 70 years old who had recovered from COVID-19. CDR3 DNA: TGTGCCATCAGTGAGTCTGGGACACGTTGGACTGGGGCCAACGTCCTGACTTTC. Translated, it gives CAISESGTRWTGANVLTF.